This TCR beta chain was recorded in a study of T cell repertoires in cytomegalovirus infection. Study-level information: CMV infection and matching HLA type were both indicated by public TCR beta signatures.

V lost 2 bases and J 7 bases, leaving 15 bases between the germline ends. The germline V gene has CDR1 SGHVS and CDR2 FNYEAQ. This CDR3 region has 14 residues. TCRdb fed the reads into MiXCR, producing one record per CDR3 protein. The sample includes more than 200,000 distinct CDR3 sequences, approximately 10% of them seen just once. General observations from the study: Ex vivo responses were dominated by HLA-C-restricted CMV-specific TCR beta clonotypes.

The table lists this clonotype with many counts. Its antigen is not identified. The rearrangement uses TRBV7-6 and TRBJ2-7; D unclear. This clonotype was sampled from a human donor in good health (CMV status not recorded). Some clones in this sample may be carry-over from other donors' samples. The sample consisted of PBMCs. The CDR3 coding sequence is TGTGCCAGCAGCTTATCCCCCTCTACGCGGGAGCAGTACTTC. Translation gives CASSLSPSTREQYF. Based on the CDR3 plus reference TRBV7-6 and TRBJ2-7, the full variable domain is GAGVSQSPRYKVTKRGQDVALRCDPISGHVSLYWYRQALGQGPEFLTYFNYEAQQDKSGLPNDRFSAERPEGSISTLTIQRTEQRDSAMYRCASSLSPSTREQYFGPGTRLTVT.